This TCR beta chain was obtained from a study of CD4+ T cells in melanoma. From germline, CDR1 is KGHSH and CDR2 LQKENI. This CDR3 is 11 amino acids long. The germline V and J ends were trimmed by 2 bases and 5 bases, with 4 bases remaining between them. This clone rates as medium-sized. What it binds is not known. Study findings and constraints: CD8+ T cell, macrophage and B cell function reportedly correlated with neoantigen-specific CD4+ T cells. Reportedly, melanoma neoantigen-specific CD4+ T cells showed varied differentiation states.

Sequenced by immunoSEQ multiplex PCR; TCRdb stores in-frame clones only, minus some. This table holds 13,000 or so clones, about 80% found once. The rearrangement uses TRBV18 and TRBJ2-7, with no clear D. The TCR sequence derives from a human donor with melanoma. The specimen sequenced was cells from a culture (not recorded whether cultured in vitro). The CDR3 protein is CASSPKDEQYF. CDR3 nucleotides: TGTGCCAGCTCACCAAAGGACGAGCAGTACTTC.